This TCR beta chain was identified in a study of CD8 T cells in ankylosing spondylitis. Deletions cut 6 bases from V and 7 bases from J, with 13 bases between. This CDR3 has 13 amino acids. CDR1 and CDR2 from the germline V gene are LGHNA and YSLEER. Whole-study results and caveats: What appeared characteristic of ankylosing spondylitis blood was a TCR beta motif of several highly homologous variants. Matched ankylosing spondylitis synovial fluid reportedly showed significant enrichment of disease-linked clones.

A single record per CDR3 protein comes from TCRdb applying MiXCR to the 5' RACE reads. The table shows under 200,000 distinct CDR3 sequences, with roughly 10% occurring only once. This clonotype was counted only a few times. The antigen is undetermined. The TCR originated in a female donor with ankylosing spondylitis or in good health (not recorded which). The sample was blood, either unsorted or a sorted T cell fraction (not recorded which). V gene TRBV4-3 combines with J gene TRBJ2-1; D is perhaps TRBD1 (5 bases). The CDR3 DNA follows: TGCGCCAGCAGGCGGCAGGGTAGGAATGAGCAGTTCTTC. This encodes CASRRQGRNEQFF.